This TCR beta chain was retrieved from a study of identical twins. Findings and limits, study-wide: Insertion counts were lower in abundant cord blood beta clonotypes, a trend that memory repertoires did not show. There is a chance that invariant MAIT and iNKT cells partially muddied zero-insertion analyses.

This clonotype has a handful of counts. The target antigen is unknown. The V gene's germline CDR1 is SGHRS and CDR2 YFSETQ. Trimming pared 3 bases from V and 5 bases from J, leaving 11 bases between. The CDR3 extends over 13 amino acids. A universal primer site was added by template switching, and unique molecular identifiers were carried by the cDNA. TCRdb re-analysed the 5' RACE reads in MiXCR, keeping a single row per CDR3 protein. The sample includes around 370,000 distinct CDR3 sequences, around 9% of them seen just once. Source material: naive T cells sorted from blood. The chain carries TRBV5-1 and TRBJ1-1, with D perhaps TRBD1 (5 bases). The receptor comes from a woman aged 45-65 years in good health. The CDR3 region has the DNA TGCGCCAGCAGCTCCGGAGGGGTGACTGAAGCTTTCTTT. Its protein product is CASSSGGVTEAFF.